This TCR beta chain was identified during a study of T cells expressing NK-cell markers. The CDR3 has 17 residues. Germline CDR1 LGHNA, CDR2 YSLEER. TCRdb reprocessed the 5' RACE reads; each CDR3 protein has one entry and no DNA is given. Its table records around 110,000 distinct CDR3 sequences. This TCR was recovered from a woman aged 18 to 75 in good health. The sample taken for sequencing was blood T cells: a sorted CD56 or NKG2C T cell subset, CD4+ or CD8+ T cells, or bulk PBMC T cells (not recorded which). The V and J genes are TRBV4-3 and TRBJ2-2; TCRdb designates TRBD1, a call that cannot be tested without DNA. CDR3 protein: CASSQVRTGEYTGELFF.